These 14 T cell receptor beta chains were sequenced from one sample in a study of shared T cell receptors in the human thymus. TCRdb keeps only in-frame clones here, not all; method: immunoSEQ multiplex PCR. Of about 660,000 clones listed, about 87% are singletons. These data also formed part of another study, on human thymus T cells.

Sequenced sample: thymocytes. The receptors stem from a boy under three years old with a congenital heart defect.

The chain joins TRBV12-5 to TRBJ2-2; 16 bases map to TRBD2. The V and J ends lost 3 bases and 5 bases, in that order; junction bases with no gene match: 6. The CDR3 runs to 18 residues. The germline V gene encodes CDR1 LGHNT and CDR2 FRNRAP. Here the CDR3 DNA reads TGTGCTAGTGGTTTCGGGACTAGCGGGGGGGCTGAGACCGGGGAGCTGTTTTTT. It yields the protein CASGFGTSGGAETGELFF. Filled out from reference TRBV12-5 and TRBJ2-2, the complete variable domain reads DARVTQTPRHKVTEMGQEVTMRCQPILGHNTVFWYRQTMMQGLELLAYFRNRAPLDDSGMPKDRFSAEMPDATLATLKIQPSEPRDSAVYFCASGFGTSGGAETGELFFGEGSRLTVL.

V gene TRBV6-6 combines with J gene TRBJ1-3; D ambiguous. This CDR3 spans 14 amino acids. CDR1 MNHNY and CDR2 SVGAGI come from the germline V gene (reference sequence). The V end lost 5 bases, the J end lost 1 base, and 9 bases lay between the germline ends. The CDR3 DNA is TGTGCCAGCAGTCCGGACTTATCTGGAAACACCATATATTTT. It translates to CASSPDLSGNTIYF.

This chain uses TRBV5-4 with TRBJ2-7; 7 bases fit TRBD1. The CDR3 is made up of 13 amino acids. Trimming cost V 2 bases and J 7 bases; bases outside gene matches: 6. CDR1 is SGHNT and CDR2 is YYREEE in the germline V gene (reference sequence). The DNA of the CDR3 is TGTGCCAGCAGCTTTTTGTTACAGGGGGAGCAGTACTTC. It specifies CASSFLLQGEQYF.

The CDR3 nucleotides read TGTGCCAGCAGCTTATCGACTAGCGGGAGACAGACCCAGTACTTC. This codes for CASSLSTSGRQTQYF. The V gene is TRBV13, the J gene TRBJ2-5, with TRBD2 matching 12 bases. The germline V gene has CDR1 PRHDT and CDR2 FYEKMQ (reference sequence). The CDR3 runs to 15 residues. V lost 2 bases and J lost 6; bases outside the gene matches: 4. Using reference TRBV13 and TRBJ2-5 for the parts outside the CDR3, the full variable domain is AAGVIQSPRHLIKEKRETATLKCYPIPRHDTVYWYQQGPGQDPQFLISFYEKMQSDKGSIPDRFSAQQFSDYHSELNMSSLELGDSALYFCASSLSTSGRQTQYFGPGTRLLVL.

V is TRBV28 and J is TRBJ1-1; no clear D. Germline CDR1 MDHEN, CDR2 SYDVKM. The CDR3 has 12 residues. The chain's CDR3 is CVAGTLNTEAFF. CDR3 in DNA: TGTGTAGCTGGTACATTGAACACTGAAGCTTTCTTT.

The CDR3 sequence is CASSSRASGGALNIYEQYF. CDR3 nucleotides: TGCGCCAGCAGCTCCCGCGCTAGCGGGGGGGCTTTAAACATCTACGAGCAGTACTTC. V and J are TRBV4-3 and TRBJ2-5; 12 nucleotides align to TRBD2. The end of the DNA is better explained by TRBJ2-7, so the J call may be wrong. Germline V gene lookup returns CDR1 LGHNA and CDR2 YSLEER. The length of the CDR3 is 19 residues.

V is TRBV14 and J is TRBJ1-1, with D maybe TRBD1 (6 bases). CDR1 is SGHDN and CDR2 is FVKESK in the germline V gene. Trimming stripped 4 bases from V and 4 bases from J, with 19 bases between. CDR3 length equals 16 residues. CDR3 DNA sequence: TGTGCCAGCAGCCGCCGACAGGCCACATTCCCCACTGAAGCTTTCTTT. Translated: CASSRRQATFPTEAFF. The whole variable domain, remainder taken from reference TRBV14 and TRBJ1-1, is EAGVTQFPSHSVIEKGQTVTLRCDPISGHDNLYWYRRVMGKEIKFLLHFVKESKQDESGMPNNRFLAERTGGTYSTLKVQPAELEDSGVYFCASSRRQATFPTEAFFGQGTRLTVV.

The V call is TRBV30, the J call TRBJ2-1; D remains unclear. CDR1 is GTSNPN, CDR2 SVGIG, per germline (reference sequence). The CDR3 extends over 14 amino acids. The V end was cut by 0 bases, the J end by 8 bases, with 14 bases between. The CDR3 is CAWSVVRSVHEQFF. The CDR3 coding sequence is TGTGCCTGGAGTGTAGTTAGGAGTGTCCATGAGCAGTTCTTC.

This rearrangement joins TRBV10-1 to TRBJ2-7, with 9 positions matching TRBD1. V trimming: 6 bases; J trimming: 3 bases; junction bases outside the gene matches: 9. The CDR3 contains 15 residues. Germline CDR1 and CDR2: WNHNN and SYGVQD (reference sequence). CDR3 bases: TGCGCCAGCAGCCCTGGACAGGGGCGACACTACGAGCAGTACTTC. It translates to CASSPGQGRHYEQYF.

This chain links TRBV7-9 with TRBJ1-4, with TRBD1 matching 7 bases. Germline V lookup: CDR1 SEHNR, CDR2 FQNEAQ (reference sequence). Trimming cost V 6 bases and J 6 bases; bases outside gene matches: 4. The CDR3 is 13 amino acids. The CDR3 reads CASRPGTDEKLFF. The CDR3 DNA reads TGTGCCAGCAGGCCCGGGACAGATGAAAAACTGTTTTTT.

The chain is built from TRBV28 and TRBJ2-2, with 8 bases aligning to TRBD1. In germline, CDR1 is MDHEN, CDR2 SYDVKM. Trimming at V came to 8 bases and at J to 7 bases, leaving 9 bases not matched to a gene. The CDR3 contains 14 residues. The CDR3 region has the DNA TGTGCCAGCTCTCCAACAGGGGGGCACGGGGAGCTGTTTTTT. Protein sequence: CASSPTGGHGELFF.

This rearrangement joins TRBV4-1 to TRBJ2-7; D uncertain. V shed 1 base and J shed 3 bases, with 10 bases lying between them. CDR1 MGHRA and CDR2 YSYEKL come from the germline V gene. This CDR3 has 14 residues. The DNA of the CDR3 is TGCGCCAGCAGCCAAGTATGGGCGAGCTACGAGCAGTACTTC. This encodes CASSQVWASYEQYF.

The chain links TRBV5-5 to TRBJ2-7; 7 nucleotides agree with TRBD1. The germline V gene encodes CDR1 SGHKS and CDR2 YYEKEE (reference sequence). This CDR3 spans 15 amino acids. V shed 1 base and J 2 bases; nucleotides not matched to a gene: 6. The CDR3 sequence is CASSLSLDRTYEQYF. The CDR3 bases are TGTGCCAGCAGCTTGTCTCTGGACAGGACCTACGAGCAGTACTTC.

The genes are TRBV25-1 and TRBJ2-1, with TRBD1 matching 7 bases. Per the germline V gene, CDR1 is MGHDK and CDR2 is SYGVNS. This CDR3 is built from 13 residues. The V segment lost 3 bases and the J segment 9 bases; nucleotides outside the gene matches: 5. CDR3 nucleotides: TGTGCCAGCAGTGAGCAGGGGGTCCCTGAGCAGTTCTTC. Translated, it gives CASSEQGVPEQFF.